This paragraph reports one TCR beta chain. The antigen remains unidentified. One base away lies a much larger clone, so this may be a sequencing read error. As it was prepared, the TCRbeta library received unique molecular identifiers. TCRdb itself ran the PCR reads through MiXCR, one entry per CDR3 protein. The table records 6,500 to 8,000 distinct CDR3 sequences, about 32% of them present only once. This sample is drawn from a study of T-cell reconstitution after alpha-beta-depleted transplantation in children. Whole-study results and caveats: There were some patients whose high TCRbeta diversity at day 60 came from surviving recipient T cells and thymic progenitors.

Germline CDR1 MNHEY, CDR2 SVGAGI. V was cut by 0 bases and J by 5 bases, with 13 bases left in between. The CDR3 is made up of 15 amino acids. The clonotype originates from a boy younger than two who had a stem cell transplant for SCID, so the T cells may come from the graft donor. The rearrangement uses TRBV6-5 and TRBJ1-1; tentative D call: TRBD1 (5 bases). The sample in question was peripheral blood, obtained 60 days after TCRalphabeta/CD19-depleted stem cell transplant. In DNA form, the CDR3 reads TGTGCCAGCAGTTACTCCCCCCAGGGCCCGACTGAAGCTTTCTTT. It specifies CASSYSPQGPTEAFF.